This TCR beta chain was captured by sequencing in a study of a mutant IDH1 vaccine in newly diagnosed glioma. As for the study in general: Visit V12 was at week 35; visit V13 was at week 47. Study-level findings and limits: Changes in top peripheral clonotypes did not appear linked to pseudoprogression.

TCRdb's table, derived via immunoSEQ multiplex PCR, lists solely in-frame clones and lacks some. The sample lists about 62,000 clones, around 83% occurring once. V lost 1 base and J lost 2, with 14 bases in between. CDR1 SGHRS and CDR2 YFSETQ come from the germline V gene. This CDR3 is 16 amino acids long. Time point specified: week 47, end of study. Topical imiquimod was applied with each vaccine dose, which held 300 ug of mutant IDH1 20-mer peptide. Note on this clone: As yet, its antigen is unknown.

The sequence was collected from a man aged 30 to 45 with glioma. Sequenced material: PBMCs, taken from a glioma patient whose treatment included an IDH1 peptide vaccine. The V call is TRBV5-1, the J call TRBJ2-3; D ambiguous. The CDR3 spells CASSLSGAKYTDTQYF. CDR3 DNA: TGCGCCAGCAGCTTGAGTGGCGCCAAGTACACAGATACGCAGTATTTT.